This TCR beta chain was recorded in a study of CD8 T cells in ankylosing spondylitis (TCRdb year 2017). A note on the overall study: The study profiled T cell receptor beta repertoires in healthy donors and ankylosing spondylitis patients to find disease-linked TCR variants. The full study cohort comprised roughly 24 ankylosing spondylitis patients and approximately 100 healthy donors. Peripheral blood was sampled, and synovial fluid was also collected from ankylosing spondylitis patients. Study-wide findings and limitations: A TCR beta motif of several highly homologous amino acid variants appeared characteristic of blood from ankylosing spondylitis patients. According to the report, matched synovial fluid samples from ankylosing spondylitis patients were significantly enriched for the disease-linked clones. The disease-linked clones had a CD8+ phenotype and were found at relatively low frequencies in peripheral blood. Some motif variants were previously reported in synovial fluid and blood of reactive arthritis patients, suggesting common disease-initiation mechanisms.

For each ankylosing spondylitis patient, the synovial fluid sample was matched to a blood sample from that same patient. This clonotype appeared many times. There is no known antigen for this receptor. Base-call qualities are not available, and no considerably larger clone is one nucleotide away. From the cysteine up to the phenylalanine, the CDR3 has a length of 12 residues. Only the CDR3 portion is preserved as DNA: 36 bases, with reading frame beginning at the first base. The germline ends are 10 bases apart after V is trimmed by 6 bases and J by 6 bases. Instrument on record: Illumina HiSeq 2500. Quantitative 5'-RACE with molecular barcodes was the method used to prepare the TCR beta libraries. Under the source paper's analysis protocol: To identify disease-linked TCR variants, a new computational method was used, one built on a probabilistic model of VDJ rearrangement. TCRdb handled the public reads itself, with Q25 trimming in fastp and clone calling in MiXCR, and kept productive beta chains. Rows merge per CDR3 protein into single entries with the most common DNA and genes. V and J calls and clone size were set by TCRdb, not the authors. Within this sample are roughly 68,000 distinct CDR3 sequences, with about 6.2% of them counted one time only. Roughly 5% of the sample is held by the ten biggest clonotypes.

Specimen: synovial fluid, either unsorted or a sorted T cell fraction (not recorded which). This clonotype originated in a male donor with ankylosing spondylitis. The rearrangement combines TRBV12-3 or TRBV12-4 with TRBJ2-3; there is no confident call for the D gene. The DNA sequence follows: TGTGCCAGCAGCTTAAGTCGCGATACGCAGTATTTT. This encodes CASSLSRDTQYF.